The 13 T cell receptor beta chains below come from one sample, sequenced in a study of blood T cell repertoires in COVID-19. Some clones are missing from TCRdb's copy, which holds only in-frame ones; the method was immunoSEQ multiplex PCR. The table shows 200,000 to 300,000 clones, with 81% occurring only once. Sequencing input: peripheral blood. These receptor sequences come from an elderly woman with COVID-19, enrolled during active disease.

J is TRBJ1-1 and V is TRBV3-1 (or the pseudogene TRBV3-2); D is possibly TRBD1 (6 bases). Germline values: CDR1 LGHDT, CDR2 YNNKEL (reference sequence). Trimming removed 5 bases from V and 11 bases from J, with 15 bases in between. CDR3 length equals 12 residues. As DNA, the CDR3 is TGTGCCAGCAGCGGTTTTGCAGGACAGGCTTTCTTT. It codes for CASSGFAGQAFF.

The chain uses TRBV4-2 and TRBJ1-3, with D possibly matching TRBD1 (5 bases). Trimming shortened V by 1 base and J by 2 bases, and 12 bases separated the two germline ends. This CDR3 comprises 16 residues. Germline V gene data show CDR1 as LGHNA and CDR2 as YNFKEQ. CDR3 region: CASSQGGRVTGNTIYF. The CDR3 region has the DNA TGTGCCAGCAGCCAAGGGGGCCGGGTTACTGGAAACACCATATATTTT.

This chain uses TRBV6-5 with TRBJ2-4; TRBD2 aligns across 10 bases. This CDR3 has 14 residues. J lost 4 bases, V lost 5 bases, and 2 bases had no gene match. CDR1 MNHEY and CDR2 SVGAGI come from the germline V gene. In nucleotides, the CDR3 is TGTGCCAGCAGTCTTAGCGGGGGGAAAAACATTCAGTACTTC. It yields the protein CASSLSGGKNIQYF.

The rearrangement links TRBV15 to TRBJ1-1; a possible D gene is TRBD1 (5 bases). CDR1 and CDR2 (germline): LNHNV, YYDKDF (reference sequence). V was cut by 6 bases and J by 4 bases, with 9 bases left in between. The CDR3 is 12 residues long. In DNA form, the CDR3 reads TGTGCCACCAGTAGACAGTCCACTGAAGCTTTCTTT. Its protein product is CATSRQSTEAFF.

The J gene is TRBJ1-3, the V gene TRBV19; the D gene is possibly TRBD1 (5 bases). The CDR3 loop spans 14 amino acids. Germline lookup yields CDR1 LNHDA and CDR2 SQIVND (reference sequence). With 3 bases removed from V and 1 base from J, the gap between germline ends came to 7 bases. The CDR3 spells CASSMGGSGNTIYF. CDR3 DNA: TGTGCCAGTAGTATGGGGGGATCTGGAAACACCATATATTTT.

Only a few counts were recorded for this clone. The rearrangement links TRBV27 to TRBJ2-1; the D gene is possibly TRBD2 (6 bases). The CDR3 runs to 12 residues. CDR1 and CDR2 from the germline V gene are MNHEY and SMNVEV (reference sequence). Trimming removed 5 bases from V and 10 bases from J, with 12 bases in between. The CDR3 here is CASSEGRGEQFF. CDR3 DNA sequence: TGTGCCAGCAGTGAGGGCCGGGGGGAGCAGTTCTTC.

The V gene is TRBV6-5, the J gene TRBJ2-6, with 7 bases identical to TRBD1. The germline CDR1 and CDR2 sequences are MNHEY and SVGAGI. V lost 6 bases and J lost 3; bases outside the gene matches: 5. CDR3 length equals 15 residues. The CDR3 DNA is TGTGCCAGCAGAACCACAGGGGTTGGGGCCAACGTCCTGACTTTC. Translating it yields CASRTTGVGANVLTF.

The V gene is TRBV6-2 or TRBV6-3, the J gene TRBJ1-1, with D possibly matching TRBD1 (5 bases). Looked up from germline, CDR1 is MNHEY and CDR2 is SVGEGT. Trimming removed 2 bases from V and 0 bases from J, with 10 bases in between. The CDR3 is made up of 15 amino acids. CDR3 in DNA: TGTGCCAGCAGTTACCAGGGAATCATGAACACTGAAGCTTTCTTT. Translation: CASSYQGIMNTEAFF.

The chain recombines TRBV14 with TRBJ2-3; TRBD1 might be the D (6 bases). V was cut by 6 bases and J by 5 bases, with 18 bases left in between. The CDR3 totals 15 residues. Germline V gives CDR1 SGHDN, CDR2 FVKESK. The CDR3 region has the DNA TGTGCCAGCAGTCGAGTCGACAGGCTTGGAGATACGCAGTATTTT. This sequence encodes CASSRVDRLGDTQYF.

This clone was recorded a few times. V gene TRBV19 combines with J gene TRBJ1-6; no definite D call. Germline V gene lookup returns CDR1 LNHDA and CDR2 SQIVND (reference sequence). V lost 5 bases to trimming and J lost 0 bases, with 11 bases between them. The CDR3 runs 16 residues. This CDR3 reads CASSVYRVSYNSPLHF. CDR3 nucleotide sequence: TGTGCCAGTAGTGTTTACCGCGTCTCCTATAATTCACCCCTCCACTTT.

This clone was seen ten or more times. The chain carries TRBV27 and TRBJ1-5; TRBD1 might be the D (6 bases). The CDR3 is 14 residues long. Germline loops: CDR1 MNHEY, CDR2 SMNVEV (reference sequence). With 2 bases removed from V and 2 bases from J, the gap between germline ends came to 7 bases. CDR3 bases: TGTGCCAGCAGTTTAGGGGGCCGCAATCAGCCCCAGCATTTT. It codes for CASSLGGRNQPQHF.

The CDR3 loop is CASSQDAGPGNPLHF. In nucleotides, the CDR3 is TGTGCCAGCAGCCAAGATGCGGGGCCGGGTAATCCCCTCCACTTT. The chain recombines TRBV3-1 (or the pseudogene TRBV3-2) with TRBJ1-6; possible D gene TRBD1, 5 bases. There are 15 residues in the CDR3. V dropped 0 bases and J dropped 13 bases, with 16 bases sitting between them. CDR1 and CDR2 from the germline V gene are LGHDT and YNNKEL (reference sequence).

CDR3 bases: TGTGCCAGCAGCCGCGCCGCTTCGGGACAGGGGACCTACGAGCAGTACTTC. Residues: CASSRAASGQGTYEQYF. The chain uses TRBV5-5 and TRBJ2-7; TRBD1 agrees at 10 bases. CDR1 is SGHKS and CDR2 is YYEKEE in the germline V gene (reference sequence). With V trimmed by 4 bases and J by 2 bases, 12 bases remained unmatched. The CDR3 length is 17 residues.